These T cell receptor beta chains were read from a single sample in a study of shared clonotypes between healthy human individuals. Profiled with immunoSEQ multiplex PCR; TCRdb holds only in-frame clones, not every one. This table has approximately 500,000 clones, 65% to 85% appearing once. Sample: PBMCs. These receptors all come from a woman aged 35 to 49 in good health. Some clones in this sample may be carry-over from other donors' samples. Each CDR3 is given with its conserved first and last residue.

v_gene	CDR3aa
TRBV15	CATSRLAGDYNEQFF
TRBV9	CASSVSGGTYEQYF
TRBV18	CASSPPTGAETQYF
TRBV19	CASSSIRQGRSMNTEAFF
TRBV18	CASSLSGTSGNTIYF
TRBV6-6	CAISPSGIANTGELFF
TRBV7-2	CASSPSGSSYEQYF
TRBV4-1	CASSQQQGTQPQHF
TRBV29-1	CSVALRGSYNEQFF
TRBV27	CASSKDRTYGYTF
TRBV4-1	CASSQAGLAGGVAKNIQYF
TRBV4-2	CASSQLPGQGIMNTEAFF
TRBV5-1	CASSLRLAHNEQFF
TRBV19	CASSIWTSGSEGTGELFF
TRBV10-1	CASSAQREGPGGEQFF
TRBV30	CAWSVGGDIETQYF
TRBV2	CASSGTGALNNEQFF
TRBV28	CASTDTSTGPFNQPQHF
TRBV7-9	CASMGPPRAETQYF
TRBV5-5	CASSSTRSSGFVIAF
TRBV9	CASSPSGLGTGELFF
TRBV6-6	CASSTPGSPLHF
TRBV6-6	CASSRTGTGGTDTQYF
TRBV28	CASSPSWGGYTF
TRBV4-2	CASSHSSELRSYEQYF
TRBV11-2	CASSPAREETQYF
TRBV18	CASSPEGQGYTF
TRBV7-9	CASGTGRTEAFF
TRBV10-3	CAISDSNYGYTF
TRBV2	CASSRDPPPADTQYF
TRBV18	CASSPPGSGRLDTQYF
TRBV10-3	CAISENPQNTEAFF
TRBV28	CASSNTGTGGDEAFF
TRBV25-1	CASSLREWSTGELFF
TRBV27	CASSLRTPAEQYF
TRBV5-4	CASSFGGTDTQYF
TRBV4-2	CASSQVAVRQGQETQYF
TRBV29-1	CSVLSGSSNIQYF
TRBV25-1	CASSNLAVQETQYF
TRBV18	CASSPGSSIRTGELFF
TRBV2	CASSGSGTGREGYTF
TRBV7-3	CASSAGQFGEQFF
TRBV5-6	CASSPGVAGEETQYF
TRBV29-1	CSVEGLGGVNTGELFF
TRBV7-2	CASSLASLSYNEQFF
TRBV5-5	CASSSDGWDRSYNEQFF
TRBV20-1	CSAAGAYEQYF
TRBV18	CASSPQGRQGAVNYQETQYF
TRBV2	CASSLHSNQPQHF
TRBV13	CASSYRREVPNEQFF
TRBV29-1	CSVAITGSRADTQYF
TRBV28	CASSLPGTGGKEQYF
TRBV11-2	CASSLVSPGEQYF
TRBV21-1	CASSKTSGRLTDTQYF
TRBV11-3	CASRSRDGPNTGELFF